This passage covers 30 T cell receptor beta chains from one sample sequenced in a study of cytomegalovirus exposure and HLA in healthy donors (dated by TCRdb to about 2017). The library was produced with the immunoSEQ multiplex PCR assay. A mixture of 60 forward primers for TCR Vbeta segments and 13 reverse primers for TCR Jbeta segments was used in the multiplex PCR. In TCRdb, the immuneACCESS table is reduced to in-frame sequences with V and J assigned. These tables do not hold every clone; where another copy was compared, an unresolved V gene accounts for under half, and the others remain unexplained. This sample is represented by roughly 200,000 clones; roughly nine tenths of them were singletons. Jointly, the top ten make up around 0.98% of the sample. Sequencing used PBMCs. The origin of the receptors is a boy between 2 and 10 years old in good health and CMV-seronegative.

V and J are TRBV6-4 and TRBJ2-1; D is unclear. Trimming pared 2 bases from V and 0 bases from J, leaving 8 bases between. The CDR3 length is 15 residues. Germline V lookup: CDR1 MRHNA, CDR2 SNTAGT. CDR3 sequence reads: CASSDRVSSYNEQFF. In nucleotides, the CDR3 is TGTGCCAGCAGTGACCGCGTGAGCTCCTACAATGAGCAGTTCTTC.

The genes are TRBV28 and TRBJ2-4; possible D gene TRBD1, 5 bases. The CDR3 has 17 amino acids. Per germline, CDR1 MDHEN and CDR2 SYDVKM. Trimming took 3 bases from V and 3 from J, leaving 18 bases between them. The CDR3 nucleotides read TGTGCCAGCAGTTTTGGGGCGGCGGAATTACTCAAAAACATTCAGTACTTC. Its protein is CASSFGAAELLKNIQYF.

The CDR3 DNA is TGTGCCAGCTCACCGAGGAGGACAGGGGACCAAGAGACCCAGTACTTC. Residues: CASSPRRTGDQETQYF. This rearrangement joins TRBV18 to TRBJ2-5; 9 nucleotides match TRBD1. This CDR3 is built from 16 residues. Germline V gene data show CDR1 as KGHSH and CDR2 as LQKENI. Losses at the gene ends were 3 bases for V and 0 bases for J; bases not matched to a gene: 5.

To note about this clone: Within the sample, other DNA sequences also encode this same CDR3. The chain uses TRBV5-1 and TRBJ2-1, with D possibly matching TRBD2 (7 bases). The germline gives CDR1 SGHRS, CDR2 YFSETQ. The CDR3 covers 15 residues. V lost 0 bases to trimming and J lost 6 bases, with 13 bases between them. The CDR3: CASSLVEGGGNEQFF. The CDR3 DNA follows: TGCGCCAGCAGCTTGGTTGAGGGGGGGGGCAATGAGCAGTTCTTC.

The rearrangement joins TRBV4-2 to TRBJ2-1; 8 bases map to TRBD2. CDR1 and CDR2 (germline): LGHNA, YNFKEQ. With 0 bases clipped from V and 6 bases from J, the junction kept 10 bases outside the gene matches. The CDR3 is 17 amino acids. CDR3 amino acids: CASSQEPAGVAPNEQFF. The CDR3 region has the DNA TGTGCCAGCAGCCAAGAGCCAGCGGGGGTTGCGCCCAATGAGCAGTTCTTC.

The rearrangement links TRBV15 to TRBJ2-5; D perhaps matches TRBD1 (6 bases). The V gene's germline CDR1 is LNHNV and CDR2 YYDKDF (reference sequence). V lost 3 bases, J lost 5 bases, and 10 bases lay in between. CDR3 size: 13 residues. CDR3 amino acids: CATSRGARETQYF. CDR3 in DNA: TGTGCCACCAGCAGGGGGGCTAGGGAGACCCAGTACTTC.

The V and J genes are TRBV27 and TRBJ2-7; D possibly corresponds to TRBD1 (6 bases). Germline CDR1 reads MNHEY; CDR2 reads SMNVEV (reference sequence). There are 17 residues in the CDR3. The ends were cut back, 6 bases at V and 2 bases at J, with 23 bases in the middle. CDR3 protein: CASRLRGAPRGTYEQYF. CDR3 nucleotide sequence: TGTGCCAGCAGGCTGCGAGGAGCCCCAAGGGGGACCTACGAGCAGTACTTC.

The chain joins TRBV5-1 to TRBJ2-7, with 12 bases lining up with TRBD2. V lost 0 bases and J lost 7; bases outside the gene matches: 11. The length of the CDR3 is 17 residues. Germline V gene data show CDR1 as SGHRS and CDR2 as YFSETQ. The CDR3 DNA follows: TGCGCCAGCAGCTTGGCTGGGCTAGCGGGAGGGCCGGGGGAGCAGTACTTC. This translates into CASSLAGLAGGPGEQYF.

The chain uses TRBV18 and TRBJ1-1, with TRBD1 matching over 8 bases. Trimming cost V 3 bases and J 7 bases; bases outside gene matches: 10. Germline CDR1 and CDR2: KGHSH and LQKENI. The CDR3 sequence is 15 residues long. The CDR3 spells CASSPNPRGPDEAFF. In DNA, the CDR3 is TGTGCCAGCTCACCGAACCCCAGGGGGCCGGATGAAGCTTTCTTT.

CDR3 region: CASSQWLAVNTGELFF. The CDR3 bases are TGTGCCAGCAGCCAATGGCTAGCGGTGAACACCGGGGAGCTGTTTTTT. This chain connects TRBV14 to TRBJ2-2; 7 nucleotides match TRBD2. V was pared by 2 bases and J by 1 base, with 4 bases of the junction left unmatched. This CDR3 contains 16 residues. The germline CDR1 and CDR2 sequences are SGHDN and FVKESK.

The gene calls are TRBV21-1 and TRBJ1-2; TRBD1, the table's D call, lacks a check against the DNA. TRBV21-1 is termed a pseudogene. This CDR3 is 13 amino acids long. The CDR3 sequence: CASSRQGRYGYTF. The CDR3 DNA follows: TGTGCCAGCAGCAGACAGGGGCGCTATGGCTACACCTTC.

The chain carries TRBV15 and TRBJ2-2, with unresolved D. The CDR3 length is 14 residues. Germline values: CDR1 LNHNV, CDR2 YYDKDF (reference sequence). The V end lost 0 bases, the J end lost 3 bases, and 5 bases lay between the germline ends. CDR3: CATSRDLDTGELFF. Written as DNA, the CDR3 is TGTGCCACCAGCAGAGATCTAGACACCGGGGAGCTGTTTTTT.

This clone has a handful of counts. Here the CDR3 reads CASSFRNEQFF. In nucleotides, the CDR3 is TGTGCCAGCAGCTTCAGGAATGAGCAGTTCTTC. The V and J genes are TRBV5-6 and TRBJ2-1, with unresolved D. V was shortened by 2 bases and J by 7 bases, with 4 bases between the two germline ends. The CDR3 totals 11 residues. CDR1 and CDR2 (germline): SGHDT, YYEEEE.

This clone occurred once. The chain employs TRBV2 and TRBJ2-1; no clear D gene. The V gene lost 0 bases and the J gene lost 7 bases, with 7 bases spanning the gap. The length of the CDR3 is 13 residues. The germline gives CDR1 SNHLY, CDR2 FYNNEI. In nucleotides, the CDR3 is TGTGCCAGCAGTGAAGCCAGCGTGAATGAGCAGTTCTTC. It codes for CASSEASVNEQFF.

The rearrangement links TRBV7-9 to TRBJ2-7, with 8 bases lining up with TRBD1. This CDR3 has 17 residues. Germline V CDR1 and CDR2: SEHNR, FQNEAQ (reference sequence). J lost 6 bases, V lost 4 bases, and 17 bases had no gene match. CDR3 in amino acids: CASSSFTTKGQEGEQYF. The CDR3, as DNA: TGTGCCAGCAGCTCGTTTACTACTAAGGGACAGGAAGGCGAGCAGTACTTC.

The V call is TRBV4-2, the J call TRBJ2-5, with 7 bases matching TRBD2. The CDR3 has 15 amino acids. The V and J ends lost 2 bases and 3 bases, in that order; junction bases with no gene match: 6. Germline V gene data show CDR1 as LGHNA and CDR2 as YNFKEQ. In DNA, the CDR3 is TGTGCCAGCAGCCAATCGGGACTAACTAAAGAGACCCAGTACTTC. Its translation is CASSQSGLTKETQYF.

The chain's CDR3 is CASSAQGTYGYTF. DNA for the CDR3: TGTGCCAGCAGTGCACAGGGTACCTATGGCTACACCTTC. V gene TRBV25-1 combines with J gene TRBJ1-2; TRBD1 is a possible D gene (6 bases). Germline CDR1 reads MGHDK; CDR2 reads SYGVNS. The CDR3 consists of 13 residues. V lost 4 bases to trimming and J lost 4 bases, with 10 bases between them.

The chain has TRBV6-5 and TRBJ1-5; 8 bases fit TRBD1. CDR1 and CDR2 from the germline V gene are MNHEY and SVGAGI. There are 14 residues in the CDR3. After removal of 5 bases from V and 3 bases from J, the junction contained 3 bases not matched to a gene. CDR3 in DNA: TGTGCCAGCAGTCCAGGGGGCTACAATCAGCCCCAGCATTTT. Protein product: CASSPGGYNQPQHF.

The CDR3 nucleotides read TGCGCCAGCAGCCAAAGAGACAGGGAGTCGGACACTGAAGCTTTCTTT. Protein: CASSQRDRESDTEAFF. The V gene is TRBV4-1, the J gene TRBJ1-1; 7 bases fit TRBD1. Germline CDR1 and CDR2: MGHRA and YSYEKL. The CDR3 covers 16 residues. V dropped 2 bases and J dropped 3; count of bases not matched to a gene: 9.

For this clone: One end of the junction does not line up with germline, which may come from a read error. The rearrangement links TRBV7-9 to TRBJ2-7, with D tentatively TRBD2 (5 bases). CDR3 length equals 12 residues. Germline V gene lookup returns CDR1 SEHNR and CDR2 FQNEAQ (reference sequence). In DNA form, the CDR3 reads TGTTCCAGCAGCCTTGAGGGTTACGAGCAGTACTTC. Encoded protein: CSSSLEGYEQYF.

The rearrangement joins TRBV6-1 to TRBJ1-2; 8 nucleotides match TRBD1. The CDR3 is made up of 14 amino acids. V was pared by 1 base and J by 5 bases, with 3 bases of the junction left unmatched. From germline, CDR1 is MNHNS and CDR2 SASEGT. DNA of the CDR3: TGTGCCAGCAGTGAAGGGACAGGGATATATGGCTACACCTTC. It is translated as CASSEGTGIYGYTF.

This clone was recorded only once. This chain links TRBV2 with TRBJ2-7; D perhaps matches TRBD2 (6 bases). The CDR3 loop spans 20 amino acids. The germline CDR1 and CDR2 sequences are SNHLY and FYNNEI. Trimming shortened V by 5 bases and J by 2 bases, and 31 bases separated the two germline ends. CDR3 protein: CASSPNYSWDSATLTYEQYF. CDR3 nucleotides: TGTGCCAGCAGTCCTAATTACTCCTGGGACTCCGCCACATTAACCTACGAGCAGTACTTC.

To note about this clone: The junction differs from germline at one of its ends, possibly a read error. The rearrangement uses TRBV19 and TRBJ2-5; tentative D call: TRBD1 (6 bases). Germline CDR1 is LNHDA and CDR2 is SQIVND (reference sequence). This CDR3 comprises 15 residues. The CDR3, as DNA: TGTGCCAGTAGTATAGAAACCAGGGGCGGAGAGGCCCAGTACTTC. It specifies CASSIETRGGEAQYF.

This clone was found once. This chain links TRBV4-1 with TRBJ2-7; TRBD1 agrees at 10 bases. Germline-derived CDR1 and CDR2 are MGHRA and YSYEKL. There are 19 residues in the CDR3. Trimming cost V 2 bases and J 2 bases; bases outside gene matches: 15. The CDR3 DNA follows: TGCGCCAGCAGCCAACCAGACAGGGGGCTCACCAAACCCCCCTACGAGCAGTACTTC. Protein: CASSQPDRGLTKPPYEQYF.

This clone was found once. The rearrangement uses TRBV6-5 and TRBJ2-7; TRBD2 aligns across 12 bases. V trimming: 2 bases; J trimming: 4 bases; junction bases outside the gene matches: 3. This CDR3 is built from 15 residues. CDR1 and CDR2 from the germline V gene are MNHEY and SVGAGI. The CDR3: CASSYPGLAGYEQYF. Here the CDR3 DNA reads TGTGCCAGCAGTTACCCGGGACTAGCGGGTTACGAGCAGTACTTC.

CDR3 DNA sequence: TGTGCCAGCACTCGAGGTGACACCGGGGAGCTGTTTTTT. As protein: CASTRGDTGELFF. This chain connects TRBV9 to TRBJ2-2; D remains ambiguous. The germline V and J ends were trimmed by 6 bases and 3 bases, with 9 bases remaining between them. Per germline, CDR1 SGDLS and CDR2 YYNGEE. There are 13 residues in the CDR3.

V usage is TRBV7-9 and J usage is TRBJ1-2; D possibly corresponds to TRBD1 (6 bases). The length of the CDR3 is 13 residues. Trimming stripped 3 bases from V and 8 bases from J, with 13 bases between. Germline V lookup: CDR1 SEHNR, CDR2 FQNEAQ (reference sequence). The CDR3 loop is CASSFRGGGGYTF. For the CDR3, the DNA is TGTGCCAGCAGCTTCAGGGGCGGCGGCGGCTACACCTTC. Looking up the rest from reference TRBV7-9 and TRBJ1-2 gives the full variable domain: DTGVSQNPRHKITKRGQNVTFRCDPISEHNRLYWYRQTLGQGPEFLTYFQNEAQLEKSRLLSDRFSAERPKGSFSTLEIQRTEQGDSAMYLCASSFRGGGGYTFGSGTRLTVV.

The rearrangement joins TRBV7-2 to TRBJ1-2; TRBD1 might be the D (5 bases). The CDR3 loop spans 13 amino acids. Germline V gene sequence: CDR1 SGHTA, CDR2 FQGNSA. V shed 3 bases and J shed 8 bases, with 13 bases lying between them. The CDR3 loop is CASSLGQASGYTF. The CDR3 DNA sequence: TGTGCCAGCAGCTTGGGGCAGGCTTCGGGCTACACCTTC.

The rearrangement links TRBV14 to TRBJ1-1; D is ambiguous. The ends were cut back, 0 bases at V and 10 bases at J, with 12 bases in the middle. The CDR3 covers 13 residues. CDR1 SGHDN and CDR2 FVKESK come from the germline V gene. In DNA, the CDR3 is TGTGCCAGCAGCCAAGATCGCGGACTTCTAGCTTTCTTT. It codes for CASSQDRGLLAFF.

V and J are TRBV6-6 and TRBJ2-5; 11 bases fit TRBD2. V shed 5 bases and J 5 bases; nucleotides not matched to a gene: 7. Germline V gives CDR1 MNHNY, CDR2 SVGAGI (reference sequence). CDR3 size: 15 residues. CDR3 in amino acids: CASSDSGRAGETQYF. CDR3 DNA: TGTGCCAGCAGTGATAGCGGGAGGGCCGGTGAGACCCAGTACTTC.